This T cell receptor beta chain emerged from a study of OX40 agonist ivuxolimab in advanced cancers. Study-level findings and limits: On average, a greater number of expanded clones characterised CD8+ T cells relative to CD4+. Normalized T-cell clonal expansion was also low in some nonresponders.

Regarding this clone: No antigen is known for it.

The protocol was immunoSEQ multiplex PCR, while the TCRdb copy is restricted to in-frame clones and leaves out a portion. The table has some 80,000 clones, approximately 80% seen once. Germline CDR1 is MNHEY and CDR2 is SMNVEV (reference sequence). Between the trimmed V and J ends, which lost 3 bases and 9 bases, there was a span of 9 bases. The CDR3 loop spans 12 amino acids. This chain links TRBV27 with TRBJ2-1; D possibly corresponds to TRBD2 (6 bases). The source of this sequence is an adult with an advanced solid tumor such as melanoma, head and neck, liver or kidney cancer. The source was CD4+ or CD8+ T cells sorted from blood, collected in a trial of the OX40 agonist ivuxolimab. The CDR3 is CASSFLGGEQFF. The CDR3, as DNA: TGTGCCAGCAGTTTTTTGGGGGGTGAGCAGTTCTTC.